Sequencing of this T cell receptor (beta chain) was carried out in a study of cytomegalovirus exposure and HLA in healthy donors. For the study at large: Approximately 80 million unique TCRs, all from HLA-typed donors, were included in an early release of the data. Broader study findings: In an earlier analysis, most TCR beta V segments were productive about 87% or about 30% of the time. Some V segments could not be told apart, so they were left out, TRBV6-2 and TRBV6-3 among them.

The PCR ran on 60 Vbeta and 13 Jbeta primers. Some clones are missing from TCRdb's copy, which holds only in-frame ones; the method was immunoSEQ multiplex PCR. The profile shows 85,000 to 130,000 clones, 60% to 75% of them singletons. In regard to this clone: Antigen specificity is unknown.

Each donor's status was that of a healthy bone marrow donor. Trimming pared 0 bases from V and 6 bases from J, leaving 15 bases between. CDR1 is PRHDT, CDR2 FYEKMQ, per germline (reference sequence). The CDR3 covers 15 residues. This chain joins TRBV13 and TRBJ2-7, with D possibly TRBD2 on 5 matching bases. Sequenced material: PBMCs. The clonotype was recovered from a male donor in good health and CMV-seropositive. The CDR3 here is CASSLGGDGFPEQYF. CDR3 in DNA: TGTGCCAGCAGCTTAGGGGGAGACGGGTTCCCCGAGCAGTACTTC. The variable domain in full, with the rest retrieved from reference TRBV13 and TRBJ2-7, is AAGVIQSPRHLIKEKRETATLKCYPIPRHDTVYWYQQGPGQDPQFLISFYEKMQSDKGSIPDRFSAQQFSDYHSELNMSSLELGDSALYFCASSLGGDGFPEQYFGPGTRLTVT.